This T cell receptor beta chain was recorded in a study of tumor and adjacent non-tumor tissue in lung cancer. About the study: Patients comprised 12 adenocarcinoma, a couple of squamous cell carcinoma and 1 small cell lung cancer. General study points: Tumor tissue had significantly higher TCR diversity than normal lung. Top 100 clones took a larger repertoire share in normal lung.

This sample's RNA came from whole unsorted tissue. The normal lung tissue was taken more than 3 cm from the tumor edge. Newly diagnosed lung cancer patients had thoracic surgery in China, August–late 2014, without prior chemotherapy. Details on this clonotype: Antigen specificity is unknown. A junction boundary mismatches the germline segment, possibly from a read error.

The library came from three nested PCR rounds adapted from ARM-PCR protocols. One entry per CDR3 protein results from TCRdb running MiXCR on the multiplex PCR reads. The table records more than 45,000 distinct CDR3 sequences, roughly two thirds of them present only once. Sequences were obtained from distant non-tumor lung tissue. The clonotype originates from a woman between 65 and 79 years old with non-small cell lung cancer.

CDR3: CASSLAQAGNRPQHF. DNA for the CDR3: TGTGCCAGCAGCTTAGCCCAGGCGGGCAATCGGCCCCAGCATTTT. V and J are TRBV7-9 and TRBJ1-5; D gene uncertain. CDR3 length: 15 amino acids. Germline loops: CDR1 SEHNR, CDR2 FQNEAQ (reference sequence). Filled out from reference TRBV7-9 and TRBJ1-5, the complete variable domain reads DTGVSQNPRHKITKRGQNVTFRCDPISEHNRLYWYRQTLGQGPEFLTYFQNEAQLEKSRLLSDRFSAERPKGSFSTLEIQRTEQGDSAMYLCASSLAQAGNRPQHFGDGTRLSIL.